The TCR beta chain under discussion was sequenced for a study of graft-versus-host responses after intestinal transplantation. For the study at large: All recipients got anti-thymocyte globulin induction, then tacrolimus and steroids for 2 to 3 years.

Using immunoSEQ multiplex PCR, the repertoire was profiled, and TCRdb retains in-frame clones only, with some absent. The table has just under 55,000 clones, 91% seen once. CDR1 is LNHDA and CDR2 is SQIVND in the germline V gene (reference sequence). V shed 4 bases, J shed 0 bases, and the junction held 3 bases outside the gene matches. The length of the CDR3 is 15 residues. The chain employs TRBV19 and TRBJ2-1; 7 bases map to TRBD2. This material consisted of PBMCs, taken 662 days after intestinal transplant. This sequence originates from a human patient who received an intestinal transplant, so some T cells may come from the graft donor. The CDR3 sequence is CASSNTGGSYNEQFF. The CDR3 nucleotides are TGTGCCAGTAGTAACACGGGAGGCTCCTACAATGAGCAGTTCTTC.